This T cell receptor beta chain is from a study of blood T cell repertoires in COVID-19. Study-wide background: Samples taken during acute and convalescent COVID-19 were collected in the United States, Italy and Spain. PBMCs, B-cell-depleted T cells, or T cells provided the cDNA or gDNA that made up the material.

CDR3 length: 15 amino acids. V dropped 5 bases and J dropped 2; count of bases not matched to a gene: 4. The V gene's germline CDR1 is MNHEY and CDR2 SMNVEV (reference sequence). Per the study methods: Reference gene primers were amplified, and this amplification served to estimate nucleated cell counts. TCRdb's table, derived via immunoSEQ multiplex PCR, lists solely in-frame clones and lacks some. Clone size and V and J calls were adopted from that table, with D and trimming inferred from the DNA. The sample holds approximately 100,000 clones; 88% are singletons and the top ten take 5.5% to 6.5%. This clonotype originated in a woman aged 60-75 years with acute or convalescent COVID-19. The genes are TRBV27 and TRBJ1-2; 11 bases align to TRBD1. The specimen sequenced was peripheral blood. The CDR3: CASSVGQGANYGYTF. The CDR3 nucleotides read TGTGCCAGCAGTGTCGGACAGGGGGCGAACTATGGCTACACCTTC.